Only a few counts were recorded for the clone carrying this T cell receptor beta chain. Its cognate antigen is unknown. The data derive from a study of long-term antiretroviral therapy in people with HIV. General observations from the study: Versus controls, repertoires in people with HIV had narrower CDR3 length ranges.

Each specimen consisted of about 1-10 million cryopreserved PBMC prior to extraction of DNA. Germline-derived CDR1 and CDR2 are LGHNA and YSLEER. The V end lost 4 bases, the J end lost 5 bases, and 15 bases lay between the germline ends. The CDR3 is made up of 14 amino acids. Samples were assayed with immunoSEQ v3.0 at survey level. Produced via immunoSEQ multiplex PCR; TCRdb's table is partial and in-frame only. The table has 39,000 or so clones, about 80% seen once; the top ten hold roughly 6.6%. The chain employs TRBV4-3 and TRBJ2-7; D may correspond to TRBD1 or TRBD2 (7 bases each). This material consisted of unsorted PBMCs, taken 0.6 years after starting antiretroviral therapy. The receptor's source is a man aged 18 to 30 with HIV. The CDR3 coding sequence is TGCGCCAGCAGCCCAGGGGGAGGGCTAGACGAGCAGTACTTC. It specifies CASSPGGGLDEQYF.